The next 3 T cell receptor beta chains were all read from a single sample in a study of T cell responses to AZD1222 COVID-19 vaccine. TCRdb's copy holds only in-frame clones and misses some; the assay was immunoSEQ multiplex PCR. Of roughly 190,000 clones listed, around nine tenths are singletons. Sample: peripheral blood, taken 28 days after the second dose of the MenACWY control vaccine. Receptors were obtained from an adult who received the MenACWY meningococcal vaccine as a control.

The chain has TRBV19 and TRBJ1-3; D uncertain. CDR1 and CDR2 from the germline V gene are LNHDA and SQIVND (reference sequence). V lost 7 bases and J 4 bases, leaving 8 bases between the germline ends. The CDR3 loop spans 12 amino acids. In DNA form, the CDR3 reads TGTGCCAGTACCCTCGAGGGAAACACCATATATTTT. It yields the protein CASTLEGNTIYF.

The rearrangement links TRBV28 to TRBJ1-1; the D is unclear. Germline V gives CDR1 MDHEN, CDR2 SYDVKM. The CDR3 is 12 amino acids. The germline V and J ends were trimmed by 4 bases and 3 bases, with 6 bases remaining between them. DNA of the CDR3: TGTGCCAGCAGTTCGGGATACACTGAAGCTTTCTTT. It specifies CASSSGYTEAFF. Full variable domain (outside the CDR3, taken from reference TRBV28 and TRBJ1-1): DVKVTQSSRYLVKRTGEKVFLECVQDMDHENMFWYRQDPGLGLRLIYFSYDVKMKEKGDIPEGYSVSREKKERFSLILESASTNQTSMYLCASSSGYTEAFFGQGTRLTVV.

This clone was detected a few times. CDR3 nucleotides: TGTGCCAGCTTCAGGACAGGCCCGGGAGAGCAGTACTTC. Translated, it gives CASFRTGPGEQYF. The chain has TRBV2 and TRBJ2-7; TRBD1 matches at 7 bases. The CDR3 extends over 13 amino acids. Germline V gives CDR1 SNHLY, CDR2 FYNNEI. After removal of 8 bases from V and 7 bases from J, the junction contained 11 bases not matched to a gene.